Listed here is a single T cell receptor (beta chain). The data originate from a study of OX40 agonist ivuxolimab in advanced cancers. TCRdb's table, derived via immunoSEQ multiplex PCR, lists solely in-frame clones and lacks some. The sample holds some 100,000 clones; roughly 90% are singletons and the top ten take less than 3.5%. The CDR3 totals 14 residues. Germline V gene lookup returns CDR1 SGHAT and CDR2 FQNNGV. Trimming pared 1 base from V and 1 base from J, leaving 7 bases between. V is TRBV11-2 and J is TRBJ1-1; perhaps TRBD1 as D (5 bases). The receptor was derived from an adult with an advanced solid tumor such as melanoma, head and neck, liver or kidney cancer. Sequencing was performed on CD4+ or CD8+ T cells sorted from blood, taken in a trial of the OX40 agonist ivuxolimab. The CDR3 DNA sequence: TGTGCCAGCAGCTTAGGGAGGGGGAACACTGAAGCTTTCTTT. This translates into CASSLGRGNTEAFF.